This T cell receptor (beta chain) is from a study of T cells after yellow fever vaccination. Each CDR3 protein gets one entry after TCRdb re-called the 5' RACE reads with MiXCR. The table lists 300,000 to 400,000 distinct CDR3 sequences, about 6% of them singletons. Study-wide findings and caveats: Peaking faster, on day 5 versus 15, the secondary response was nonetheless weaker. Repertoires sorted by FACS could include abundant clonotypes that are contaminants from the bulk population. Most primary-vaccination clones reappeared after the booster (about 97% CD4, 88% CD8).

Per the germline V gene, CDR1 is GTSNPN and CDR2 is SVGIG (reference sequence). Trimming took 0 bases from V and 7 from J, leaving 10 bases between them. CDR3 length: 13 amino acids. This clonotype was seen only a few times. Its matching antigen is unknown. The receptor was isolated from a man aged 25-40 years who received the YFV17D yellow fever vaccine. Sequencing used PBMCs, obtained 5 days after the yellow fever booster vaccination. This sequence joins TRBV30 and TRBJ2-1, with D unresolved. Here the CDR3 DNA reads TGTGCCTGGAGTGTACAACTGGCAAATGAGCAGTTCTTC. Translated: CAWSVQLANEQFF.